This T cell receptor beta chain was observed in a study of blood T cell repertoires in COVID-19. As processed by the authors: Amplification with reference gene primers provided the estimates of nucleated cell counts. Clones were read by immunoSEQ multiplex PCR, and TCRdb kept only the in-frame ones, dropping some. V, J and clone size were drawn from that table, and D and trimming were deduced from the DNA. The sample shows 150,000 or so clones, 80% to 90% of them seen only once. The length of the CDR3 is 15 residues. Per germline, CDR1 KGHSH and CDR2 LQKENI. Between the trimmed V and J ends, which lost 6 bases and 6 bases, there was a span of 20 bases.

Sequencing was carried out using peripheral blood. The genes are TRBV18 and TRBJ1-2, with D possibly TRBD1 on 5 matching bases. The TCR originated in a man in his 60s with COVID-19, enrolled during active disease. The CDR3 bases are TGTGCCAGCTCTCCCAGGGTTACGGGAGCGGATGGCTACACCTTC. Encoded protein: CASSPRVTGADGYTF.